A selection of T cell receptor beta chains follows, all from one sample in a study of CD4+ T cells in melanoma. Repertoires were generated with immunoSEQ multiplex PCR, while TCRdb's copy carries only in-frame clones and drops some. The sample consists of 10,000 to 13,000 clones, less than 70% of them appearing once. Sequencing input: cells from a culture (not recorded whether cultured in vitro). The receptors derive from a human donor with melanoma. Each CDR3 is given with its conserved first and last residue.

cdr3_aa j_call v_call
CASVGTGNSNQPQHF TRBJ1-5 TRBV6-1
CAISRPGNTIYF TRBJ1-3 TRBV10-3
CASSSTKATSGGYNEQFF TRBJ2-1 TRBV11-2
CASSQSPVSHEQFF TRBJ2-1 TRBV4-1
CASSPQGRELFF TRBJ2-2 TRBV7-7
CASSSRAGAYSEQYF TRBJ2-7 TRBV5-4
CASSLVDRGAKPKDTEAFF TRBJ1-1 TRBV7-2
CASSQSGLAGTTDTQYF TRBJ2-3 TRBV4-1
CASSLNSDTGELFF TRBJ2-2 TRBV5-1
CASGLRDSNYEQYF TRBJ2-7 TRBV12-5
CASSLLMDYNEQFF TRBJ2-1 TRBV5-1
CSVDLGQGAVVAFF TRBJ1-1 TRBV29-1
CASSPGSGWNIQYF TRBJ2-4 TRBV7-2
CASSPFANTGELFF TRBJ2-2 TRBV5-1
CASKAGGTYEQYF TRBJ2-7 TRBV19
CATRDSQYSPLHF TRBJ1-6 TRBV15
CATSSDKNEQYF . TRBV15